These 15 T cell receptor beta chains share one sample of origin, sequenced in a study of CD8 T cells in ankylosing spondylitis. Via MiXCR, TCRdb re-called the 5' RACE reads, giving one row per CDR3 protein. The table shows 200,000 to 250,000 distinct CDR3 sequences, with roughly 24% occurring only once. Input material: blood, either unsorted or a sorted T cell fraction (not recorded which). These receptors were obtained from a male donor with ankylosing spondylitis or in good health (not recorded which).

This clonotype was recorded many times. At one of its ends the junction is not consistent with the germline gene, which may arise from a read error. The chain links TRBV7-7 to TRBJ2-5, with 11 bases lining up with TRBD1. Germline V gene lookup returns CDR1 SSHAT and CDR2 FNYEAQ (reference sequence). The CDR3 has 15 amino acids. The chain's CDR3 is CASSPGQGAAETQYF. The CDR3 region has the DNA TGTGCTAGCAGCCCAGGACAGGGGGCGGCGGAGACCCAGTACTTC.

This clonotype was observed a handful of times. The rearrangement uses TRBV20-1 and TRBJ2-1; D uncertain. Germline assignment: CDR1 DFQATT and CDR2 SNEGSKA (reference sequence). V was cut by 1 base and J by 5 bases, with 6 bases left in between. This CDR3 is built from 12 residues. CDR3 bases: TGCAGTGCTAGAGGAATCAACAATGAGCAGTTCTTC. It encodes CSARGINNEQFF.

This clonotype has ten or more counts. V is TRBV29-1 and J is TRBJ2-1; D unresolved. V lost 7 bases to trimming and J lost 6 bases, with 7 bases between them. CDR3 length equals 10 residues. Per the germline V gene, CDR1 is SQVTM and CDR2 is ANQGSEA. The CDR3 reads CSGWGNEQFF. As DNA, the CDR3 is TGCAGCGGTTGGGGCAATGAGCAGTTCTTC.

In its sample, this clonotype was seen many times. V and J are TRBV12-3 or TRBV12-4 and TRBJ2-5; a weak D match, TRBD2 (5 bases). The V gene lost 6 bases and the J gene lost 4 bases, with 18 bases spanning the gap. This CDR3 has 15 amino acids. CDR3 sequence reads: CASSPTREMRETQYF. The CDR3 nucleotides read TGTGCCAGCAGCCCCACTAGGGAGATGAGAGAGACCCAGTACTTC.

The genes are TRBV5-1 and TRBJ2-1; 12 positions agree with TRBD2. Trimming removed 4 bases from V and 9 bases from J; junction bases left unmatched: 8. Germline V gene lookup returns CDR1 SGHRS and CDR2 YFSETQ. CDR3 size: 15 residues. This chain's CDR3 is CASSRTSGIRGEQFF. The CDR3 nucleotides are TGCGCCAGCAGCAGGACTAGCGGGATCAGGGGTGAGCAGTTCTTC.

This clonotype was counted ten times or more. The chain uses TRBV20-1 and TRBJ1-6; the D is unclear. CDR3 length: 14 amino acids. Germline CDR1 and CDR2: DFQATT and SNEGSKA (reference sequence). The ends were cut back, 6 bases at V and 6 bases at J, with 15 bases in the middle. CDR3 sequence reads: CSASSHRGNSPLHF. The CDR3 nucleotides read TGCAGTGCCTCTTCCCACCGGGGTAATTCACCCCTCCACTTT.

The chain is built from TRBV29-1 and TRBJ2-5, with a possible D match to TRBD1 (6 bases). The CDR3 is 12 amino acids. Germline CDR1 SQVTM, CDR2 ANQGSEA. V was shortened by 5 bases and J by 4 bases, with 11 bases between the two germline ends. CDR3 protein: CSVKTGAETQYF. DNA of the CDR3: TGCAGCGTTAAGACAGGAGCAGAGACCCAGTACTTC.

Ten or more counts support this clonotype. The V and J genes are TRBV20-1 and TRBJ1-6; a weak D match, TRBD1 (5 bases). CDR1 is DFQATT and CDR2 is SNEGSKA in the germline V gene (reference sequence). The CDR3 sequence is 14 residues long. The CDR3 is CSRHTGMANSPLHF. CDR3 DNA: TGCAGCCGGCATACAGGAATGGCTAATTCACCCCTCCACTTT.

This clonotype was seen ten or more times. The V and J genes are TRBV6-2 or TRBV6-3 and TRBJ1-1; D gene uncertain. The CDR3 covers 13 residues. Germline CDR1 reads MNHEY; CDR2 reads SVGEGT. V was pared by 10 bases and J by 7 bases, with 19 bases between. This chain's CDR3 is CATQHSHRGEAFF. CDR3 bases: TGTGCCACCCAACACTCGCATCGGGGTGAAGCTTTCTTT.

The J gene is TRBJ2-5, the V gene TRBV12-3 or TRBV12-4; 10 positions match TRBD2. The length of the CDR3 is 15 residues. The J segment lost 5 bases and the V segment lost 3 bases, leaving 6 bases of the junction unmatched. CDR3 DNA: TGTGCCAGCAGTTTCGCTAGCGGGAGAGGGGAGACCCAGTACTTC. Translating it yields CASSFASGRGETQYF.

This clonotype was recorded a few times. The rearrangement uses TRBV12-3 or TRBV12-4 and TRBJ2-1; D might be TRBD1 or TRBD2, each matching 5 bases. V was shortened by 6 bases and J by 10 bases, with 16 bases between the two germline ends. The CDR3 is 13 residues long. As DNA, the CDR3 is TGTGCCAGCAGCCGCCTAGGGACCGGCGAGCAGTTCTTC. Encoded protein: CASSRLGTGEQFF.

The chain links TRBV20-1 to TRBJ2-1, with 13 bases identical to TRBD2. There are 15 residues in the CDR3. Germline V gene sequence: CDR1 DFQATT, CDR2 SNEGSKA (reference sequence). The V segment lost 5 bases and the J segment 4 bases; nucleotides outside the gene matches: 5. This chain's CDR3 is CSARKLAGGYNEQFF. The CDR3 DNA reads as TGCAGTGCTCGTAAACTAGCGGGAGGGTACAATGAGCAGTTCTTC.

In its sample, this clonotype was seen a few times. V is TRBV6-5 and J is TRBJ1-5; no clear D. The length of the CDR3 is 18 residues. The V end lost 0 bases, the J end lost 0 bases, and 15 bases lay between the germline ends. Germline-derived CDR1 and CDR2 are MNHEY and SVGAGI. DNA of the CDR3: TGTGCCAGCAGTTACTCGACACGCTATCACTATAGCAATCAGCCCCAGCATTTT. Its translation is CASSYSTRYHYSNQPQHF.

This clonotype has just a few counts. V usage is TRBV20-1 and J usage is TRBJ2-5; the match to TRBD1 covers 8 bases. Germline V gives CDR1 DFQATT, CDR2 SNEGSKA (reference sequence). With 7 bases clipped from V and 2 bases from J, the junction kept 9 bases outside the gene matches. The CDR3 extends over 14 amino acids. Here the CDR3 DNA reads TGCAGTGTCGAGGACAGGGCAAGTCAAGAGACCCAGTACTTC. As protein: CSVEDRASQETQYF.

This chain links TRBV11-2 with TRBJ2-3; 14 nucleotides align to TRBD2. Germline values: CDR1 SGHAT, CDR2 FQNNGV. CDR3 length equals 20 residues. The V gene end was trimmed by 1 base and the J gene end by 2 bases; junction bases not matched to a gene: 11. This CDR3 is CASSLVLGGLAGGNTDTQYF. CDR3 DNA sequence: TGTGCCAGCAGCTTAGTTTTAGGCGGACTAGCGGGAGGAAACACAGATACGCAGTATTTT. Supplemented by reference TRBV11-2 and TRBJ2-3, the full variable domain reads EAGVAQSPRYKIIEKRQSVAFWCNPISGHATLYWYQQILGQGPKLLIQFQNNGVVDDSQLPKDRFSAERLKGVDSTLKIQPAKLEDSAVYLCASSLVLGGLAGGNTDTQYFGPGTRLTVL.